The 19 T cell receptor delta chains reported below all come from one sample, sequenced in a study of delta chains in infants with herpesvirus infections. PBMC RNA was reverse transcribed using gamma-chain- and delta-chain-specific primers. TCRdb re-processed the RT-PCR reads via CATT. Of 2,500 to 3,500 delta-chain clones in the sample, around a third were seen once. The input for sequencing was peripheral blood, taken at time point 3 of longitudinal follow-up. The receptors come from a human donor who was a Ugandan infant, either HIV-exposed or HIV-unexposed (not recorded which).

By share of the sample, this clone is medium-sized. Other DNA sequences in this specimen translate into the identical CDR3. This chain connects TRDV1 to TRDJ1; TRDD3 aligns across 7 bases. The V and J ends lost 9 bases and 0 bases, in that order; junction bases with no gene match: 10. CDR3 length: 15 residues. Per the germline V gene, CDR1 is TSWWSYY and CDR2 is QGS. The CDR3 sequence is CALHWGTPYTDKLIF. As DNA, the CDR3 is TGTGCTCTGCATTGGGGGACCCCTTACACCGATAAACTCATCTTT.

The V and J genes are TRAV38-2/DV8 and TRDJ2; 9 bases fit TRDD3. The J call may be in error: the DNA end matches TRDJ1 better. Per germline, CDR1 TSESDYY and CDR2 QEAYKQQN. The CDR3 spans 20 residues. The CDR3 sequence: CAYRYPPSNSAWGILDKLIF. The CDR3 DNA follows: TGTGCTTATAGGTACCCGCCTTCCAATTCGGCCTGGGGGATTCTCGATAAACTCATCTTT.

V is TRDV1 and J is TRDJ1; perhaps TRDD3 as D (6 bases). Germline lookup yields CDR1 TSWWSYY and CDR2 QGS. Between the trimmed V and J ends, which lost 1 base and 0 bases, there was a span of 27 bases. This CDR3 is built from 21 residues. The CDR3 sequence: CALGEPSAPYAGERDTDKLIF. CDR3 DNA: TGTGCTCTTGGGGAACCCTCCGCTCCTTATGCGGGGGAAAGGGACACCGATAAACTCATCTTT.

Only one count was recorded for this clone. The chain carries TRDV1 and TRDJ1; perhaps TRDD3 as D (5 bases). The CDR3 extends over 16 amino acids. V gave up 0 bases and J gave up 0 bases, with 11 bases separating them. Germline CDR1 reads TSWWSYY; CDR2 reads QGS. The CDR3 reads CALGELLGLYTDKLIF. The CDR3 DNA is TGTGCTCTTGGGGAACTCCTGGGTCTGTACACCGATAAACTCATCTTT.

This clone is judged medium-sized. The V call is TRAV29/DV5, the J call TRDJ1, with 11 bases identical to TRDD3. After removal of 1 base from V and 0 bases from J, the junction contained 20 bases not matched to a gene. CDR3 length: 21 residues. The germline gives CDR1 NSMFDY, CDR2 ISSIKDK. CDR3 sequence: CAASPPAFLHWGIGDTDKLIF. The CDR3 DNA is TGTGCAGCAAGCCCCCCGGCCTTCCTACACTGGGGGATAGGAGACACCGATAAACTCATCTTT.

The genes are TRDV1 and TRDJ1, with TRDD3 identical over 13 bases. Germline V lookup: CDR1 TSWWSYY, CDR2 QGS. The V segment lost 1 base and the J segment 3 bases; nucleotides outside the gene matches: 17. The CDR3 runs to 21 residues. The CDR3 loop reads CALGEPLLVYTGGYASDKLIF. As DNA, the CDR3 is TGTGCTCTTGGGGAACCCCTCCTCGTCTATACTGGGGGATACGCTTCCGATAAACTCATCTTT.

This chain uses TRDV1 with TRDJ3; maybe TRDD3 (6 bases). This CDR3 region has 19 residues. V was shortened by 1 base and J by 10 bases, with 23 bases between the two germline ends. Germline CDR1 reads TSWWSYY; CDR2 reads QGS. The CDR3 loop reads CALGEPMIRPAASTRQMFF. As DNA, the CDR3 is TGTGCTCTTGGGGAACCAATGATACGCCCTGCCGCCTCTACCCGACAGATGTTTTTC.

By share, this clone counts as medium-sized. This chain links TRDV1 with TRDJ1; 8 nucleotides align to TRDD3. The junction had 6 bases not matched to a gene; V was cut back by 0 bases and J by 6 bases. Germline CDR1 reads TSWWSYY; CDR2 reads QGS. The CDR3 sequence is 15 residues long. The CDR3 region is CALGELPLGDHKLIF. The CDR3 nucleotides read TGTGCTCTTGGGGAACTTCCGCTGGGGGACCATAAACTCATCTTT.

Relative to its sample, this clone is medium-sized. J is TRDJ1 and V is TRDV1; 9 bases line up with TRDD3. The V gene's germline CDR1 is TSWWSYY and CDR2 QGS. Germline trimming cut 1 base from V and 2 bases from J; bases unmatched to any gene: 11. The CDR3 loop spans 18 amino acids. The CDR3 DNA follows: TGTGCTCTTGGGGAACAACCTCCACCTGGGGGATTGACCGATAAACTCATCTTT. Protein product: CALGEQPPPGGLTDKLIF.

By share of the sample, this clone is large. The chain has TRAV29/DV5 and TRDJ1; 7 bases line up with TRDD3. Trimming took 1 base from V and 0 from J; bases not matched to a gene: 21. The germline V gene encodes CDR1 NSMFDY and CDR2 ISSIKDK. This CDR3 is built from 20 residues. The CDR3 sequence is CAASLLRTGDSEAYTDKLIF. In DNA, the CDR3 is TGTGCAGCAAGCCTCCTGCGTACTGGGGATTCCGAGGCGTACACCGATAAACTCATCTTT. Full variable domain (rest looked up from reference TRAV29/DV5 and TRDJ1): DQQVKQNSPSLSVQEGRISILNCDYTNSMFDYFLWYKKYPAEGPTFLISISSIKDKNEDGRFTVFLNKSAKHLSLHIVPSQPGDSAVYFCAASLLRTGDSEAYTDKLIFGKGTRVTVEP.

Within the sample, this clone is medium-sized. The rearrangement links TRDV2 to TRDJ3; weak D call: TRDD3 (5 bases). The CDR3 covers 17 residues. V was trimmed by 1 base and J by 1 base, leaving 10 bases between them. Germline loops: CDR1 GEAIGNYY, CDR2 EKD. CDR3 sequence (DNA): TGTGCCTGTGACACTACTGGACATTCCTGGGACACCCGACAGATGTTTTTC. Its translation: CACDTTGHSWDTRQMFF.

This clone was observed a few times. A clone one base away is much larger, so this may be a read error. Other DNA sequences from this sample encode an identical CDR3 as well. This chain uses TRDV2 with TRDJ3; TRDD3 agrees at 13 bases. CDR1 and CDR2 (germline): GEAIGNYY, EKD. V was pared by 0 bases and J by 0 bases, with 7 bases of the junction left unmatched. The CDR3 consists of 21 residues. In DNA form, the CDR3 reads TGTGCCTGTGACACCGTACTGGGGGATACGCTAAGCTCCTGGGACACCCGACAGATGTTTTTC. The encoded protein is CACDTVLGDTLSSWDTRQMFF.

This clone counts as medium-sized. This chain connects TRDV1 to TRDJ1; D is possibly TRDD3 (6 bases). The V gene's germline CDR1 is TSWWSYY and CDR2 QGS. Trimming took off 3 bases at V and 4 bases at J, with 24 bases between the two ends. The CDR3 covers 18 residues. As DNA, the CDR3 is TGTGCTCTTGGGGAGTCTCCCCTACGCAGGGGGACGGTCGATAAACTCATCTTT. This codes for CALGESPLRRGTVDKLIF.

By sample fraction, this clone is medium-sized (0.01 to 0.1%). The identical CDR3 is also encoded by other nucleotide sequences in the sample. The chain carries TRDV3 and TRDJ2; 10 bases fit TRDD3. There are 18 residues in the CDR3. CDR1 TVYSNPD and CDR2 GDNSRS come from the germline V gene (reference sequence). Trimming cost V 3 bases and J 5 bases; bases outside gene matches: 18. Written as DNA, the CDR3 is TGTGCCTTCCCGGCCTTCCTATTTTCACTGGGGGATACAGCACAACTCTTCTTT. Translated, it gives CAFPAFLFSLGDTAQLFF.

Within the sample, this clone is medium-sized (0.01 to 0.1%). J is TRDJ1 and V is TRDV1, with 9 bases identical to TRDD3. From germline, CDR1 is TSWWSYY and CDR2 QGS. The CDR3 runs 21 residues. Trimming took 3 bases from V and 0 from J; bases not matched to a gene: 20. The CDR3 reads CALGDILPGGYYLPYTDKLIF. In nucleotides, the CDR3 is TGTGCTCTTGGGGATATCCTTCCCGGGGGATACTACTTACCGTACACCGATAAACTCATCTTT.

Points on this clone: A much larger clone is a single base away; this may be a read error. CDR3: CARDVLGDMGSWDTRQMFF. Written as DNA, the CDR3 is TGTGCCCGTGACGTACTGGGGGATATGGGATCCTGGGACACCCGACAGATGTTTTTC. The J gene is TRDJ3, the V gene TRDV2; 11 bases are shared with TRDD3. From germline, CDR1 is GEAIGNYY and CDR2 EKD. The CDR3 sequence is 19 residues long.

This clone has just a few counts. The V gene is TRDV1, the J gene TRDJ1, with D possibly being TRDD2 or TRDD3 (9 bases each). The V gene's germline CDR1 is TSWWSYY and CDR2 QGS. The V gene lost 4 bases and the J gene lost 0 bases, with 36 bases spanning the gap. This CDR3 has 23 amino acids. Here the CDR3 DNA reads TGTGCTCTTGGGGGAGCGGCCTTCCTACGTGAATCCCTGGGGGATCCTTACACCGATAAACTCATCTTT. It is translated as CALGGAAFLRESLGDPYTDKLIF.

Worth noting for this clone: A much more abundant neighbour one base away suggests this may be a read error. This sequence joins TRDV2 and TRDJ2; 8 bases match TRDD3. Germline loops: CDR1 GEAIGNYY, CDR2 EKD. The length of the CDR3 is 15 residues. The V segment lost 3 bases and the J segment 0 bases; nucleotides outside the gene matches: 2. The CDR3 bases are TGTGCCTGTGACGCTGGGGGAGCTTTGACAGCACAACTCTTCTTT. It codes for CACDAGGALTAQLFF.

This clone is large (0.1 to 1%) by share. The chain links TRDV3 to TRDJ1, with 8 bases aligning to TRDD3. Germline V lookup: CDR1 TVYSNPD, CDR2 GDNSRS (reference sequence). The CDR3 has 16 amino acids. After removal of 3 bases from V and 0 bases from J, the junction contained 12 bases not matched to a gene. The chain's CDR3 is CALNRRGIRDTDKLIF. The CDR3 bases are TGTGCCTTAAATCGTAGGGGGATAAGGGACACCGATAAACTCATCTTT.